This T cell receptor beta chain was documented in a study of early T cells in non-severe SARS-CoV-2 infection. With V trimmed by 3 bases and J by 5 bases, 3 bases remained unmatched. Germline lookup yields CDR1 SGHRS and CDR2 YFSETQ. The CDR3 is 14 residues long. Each CDR3 protein is one row after TCRdb ran MiXCR on the 5' RACE reads. The profile shows under 95,000 distinct CDR3 sequences, 12% of them singletons. The sample taken for sequencing was whole blood. This clonotype was sampled from an adult who was a healthcare worker with PCR-confirmed SARS-CoV-2 infection or an uninfected control (not recorded which). V is TRBV5-1 and J is TRBJ1-1, with 11 bases fitting TRBD1. CDR3 loop: CASSSGQGATEAFF. The CDR3 coding sequence is TGCGCCAGCAGCTCCGGACAGGGGGCGACTGAAGCTTTCTTT.